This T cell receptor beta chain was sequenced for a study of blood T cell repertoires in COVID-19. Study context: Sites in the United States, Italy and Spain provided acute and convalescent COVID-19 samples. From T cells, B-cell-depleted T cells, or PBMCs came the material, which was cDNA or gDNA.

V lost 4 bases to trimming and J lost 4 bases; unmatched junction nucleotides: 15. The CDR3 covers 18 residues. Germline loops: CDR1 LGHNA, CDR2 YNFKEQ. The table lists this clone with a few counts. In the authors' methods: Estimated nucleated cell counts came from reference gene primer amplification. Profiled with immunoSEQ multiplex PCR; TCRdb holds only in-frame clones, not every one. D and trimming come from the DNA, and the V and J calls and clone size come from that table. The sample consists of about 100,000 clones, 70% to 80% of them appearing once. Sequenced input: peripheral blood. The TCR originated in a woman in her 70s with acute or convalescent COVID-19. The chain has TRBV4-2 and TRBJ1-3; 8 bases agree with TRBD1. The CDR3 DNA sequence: TGTGCCAGCAGCCCACAATACACTCGACAGGGGCTAGGAAACACCATATATTTT. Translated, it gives CASSPQYTRQGLGNTIYF.